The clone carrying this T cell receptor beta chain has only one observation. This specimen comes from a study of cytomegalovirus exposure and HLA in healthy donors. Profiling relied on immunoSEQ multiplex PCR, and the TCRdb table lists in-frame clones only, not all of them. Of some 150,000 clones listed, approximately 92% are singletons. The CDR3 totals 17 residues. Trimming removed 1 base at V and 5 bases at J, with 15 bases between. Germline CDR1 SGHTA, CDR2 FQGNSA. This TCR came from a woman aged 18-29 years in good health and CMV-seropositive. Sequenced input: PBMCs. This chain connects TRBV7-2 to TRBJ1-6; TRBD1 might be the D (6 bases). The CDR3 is CASSLEQGFWNNSPLHF. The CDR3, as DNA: TGTGCCAGCAGCTTAGAACAGGGTTTCTGGAATAATTCACCCCTCCACTTT.